Included here is one T cell receptor beta chain sequence, with context. The sample belongs to a study of blood T cell repertoires in COVID-19. Study-wide context: Both acute and convalescent COVID-19 samples were obtained from the United States, Italy and Spain. In each case, the material was cDNA or gDNA derived from T cells, B-cell-depleted T cells, or PBMCs.

How the authors handled the data: Researchers report that nucleated cell counts were estimated from reference gene primer amplification. Using immunoSEQ multiplex PCR, the repertoire was profiled, and TCRdb retains in-frame clones only, with some absent. D and trimming come from the DNA, and the V and J calls and clone size come from that table. The data contain 200,000 or so clones, less than 90% of them singletons. The CDR3 has 13 residues. Germline V CDR1 and CDR2: MNHEY, SVGAGI. V shed 5 bases and J shed 5 bases, with 9 bases lying between them. This receptor was identified in a man between 70 and 80 years old with active or convalescent COVID-19. The J gene is TRBJ2-2, the V gene TRBV6-5; D is possibly TRBD1 (5 bases). The sample consisted of peripheral blood. The CDR3 DNA reads TGTGCCAGCAGTCTGACAGAGACCGGGGAGCTGTTTTTT. It codes for CASSLTETGELFF.